This T cell receptor beta chain stems from a study of blood T cell repertoires in COVID-19. Study-wide background: Whether acute or convalescent, the COVID-19 samples came from the United States, Italy and Spain. Nucleic acid was either cDNA or gDNA, and it came from T cells, B-cell-depleted T cells, or PBMCs.

How the authors handled the data: The authors estimated nucleated cell counts from reference gene primer amplification. Clones were sequenced by immunoSEQ multiplex PCR, and TCRdb holds only the in-frame ones, with some missing. Clone size and V and J calls were adopted from that table, with D and trimming inferred from the DNA. The sample lists around 200,000 clones, about nine tenths occurring once. For this clone: At the DNA level, this CDR3 is encoded by other sequences in the same sample as well.

The germline gives CDR1 LGHDT, CDR2 YNNKEL (reference sequence). Trimming cost V 1 base and J 4 bases; bases outside gene matches: 1. The CDR3 extends over 15 amino acids. This clonotype was obtained from a man aged 35 to 55 with acute or convalescent COVID-19. V usage is TRBV3-1 (or the pseudogene TRBV3-2) and J usage is TRBJ1-6; 7 nucleotides match TRBD1. Material for sequencing was peripheral blood. The CDR3 DNA is TGTGCCAGCAGCCAAGGGACAGGTTATAATTCACCCCTCCACTTT. Translation: CASSQGTGYNSPLHF.